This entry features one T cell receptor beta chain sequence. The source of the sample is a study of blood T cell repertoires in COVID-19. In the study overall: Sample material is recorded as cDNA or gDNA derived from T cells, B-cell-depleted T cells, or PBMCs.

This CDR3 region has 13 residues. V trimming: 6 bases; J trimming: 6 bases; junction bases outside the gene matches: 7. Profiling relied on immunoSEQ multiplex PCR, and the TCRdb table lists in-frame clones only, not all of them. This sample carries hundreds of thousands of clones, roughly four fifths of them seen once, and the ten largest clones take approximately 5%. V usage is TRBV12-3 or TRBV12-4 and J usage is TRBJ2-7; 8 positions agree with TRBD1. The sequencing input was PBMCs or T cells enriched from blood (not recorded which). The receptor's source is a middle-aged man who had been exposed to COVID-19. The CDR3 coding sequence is TGTGCCAGCAGAACCGACAGGGGTGGCGAGCAGTACTTC. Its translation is CASRTDRGGEQYF.